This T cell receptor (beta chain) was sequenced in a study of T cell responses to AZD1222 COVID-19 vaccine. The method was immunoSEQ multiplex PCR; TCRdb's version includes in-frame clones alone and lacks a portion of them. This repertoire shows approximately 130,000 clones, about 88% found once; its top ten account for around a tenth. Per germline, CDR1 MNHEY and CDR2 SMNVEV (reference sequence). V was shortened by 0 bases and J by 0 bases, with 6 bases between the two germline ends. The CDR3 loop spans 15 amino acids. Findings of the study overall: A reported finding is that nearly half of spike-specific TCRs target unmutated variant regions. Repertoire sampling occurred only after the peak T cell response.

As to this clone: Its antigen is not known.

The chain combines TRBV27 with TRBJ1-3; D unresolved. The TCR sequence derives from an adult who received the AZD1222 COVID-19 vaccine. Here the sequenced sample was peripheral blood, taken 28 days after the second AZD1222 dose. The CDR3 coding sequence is TGTGCCAGCAGTTTATCTTGGCACTCTGGAAACACCATATATTTT. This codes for CASSLSWHSGNTIYF.